These 2 T cell receptor beta chains originate from one sample sequenced in a study of CD8 T cells in ankylosing spondylitis. Findings of the study overall: A TCR beta motif of under 10 highly homologous variants appeared characteristic of ankylosing spondylitis blood.

Their recognized antigens are unknown. Via MiXCR, TCRdb re-called the 5' RACE reads, giving one row per CDR3 protein. This repertoire shows around 91,000 distinct CDR3 sequences, about 9% found once; its top ten account for 25% to 35%. Sequencing was done on a sample of blood, either unsorted or a sorted T cell fraction (not recorded which). These TCRs come from a male donor with ankylosing spondylitis.

This clonotype was counted many times. The chain links TRBV24-1 to TRBJ1-1, with 9 bases matching TRBD1. Trimming removed 2 bases from V and 3 bases from J; junction bases left unmatched: 6. From germline, CDR1 is KGHDR and CDR2 SFDVKD. The CDR3 totals 16 residues. This CDR3 is CATSDSHRTGDTEAFF. As DNA, the CDR3 is TGTGCCACCAGTGATTCCCACAGGACAGGGGACACTGAAGCTTTCTTT.

This clonotype was observed a handful of times. This chain's CDR3 is CSAGGGLASSSYNEQFF. DNA for the CDR3: TGCAGTGCAGGGGGGGGTCTTGCTTCGAGCTCCTACAATGAGCAGTTCTTC. V and J are TRBV20-1 and TRBJ2-1; D might be TRBD2 (7 bases). The V end lost 6 bases, the J end lost 0 bases, and 21 bases lay between the germline ends. CDR1 is DFQATT and CDR2 is SNEGSKA in the germline V gene (reference sequence). This CDR3 has 17 residues.